This entry lists 26 T cell receptor beta chains sequenced from one sample in a study of post-analysis software for immune sequencing data. Unique molecular identifiers were carried by the TCR beta cDNA libraries. In TCRdb, the PCR reads were re-called with MiXCR into one record per CDR3 protein. The table lists 160,000 or so distinct CDR3 sequences, 30% to 45% of them singletons. The sample was blood, taken after autologous hematopoietic stem cell transplantation. The receptors here all came from a girl aged 5 to 17 with multiple sclerosis.

The V gene is TRBV6-6, the J gene TRBJ2-5; 12 nucleotides match TRBD2. The CDR3 length is 16 residues. V dropped 0 bases and J dropped 5; count of bases not matched to a gene: 4. Looked up from germline, CDR1 is MNHNY and CDR2 is SVGAGI (reference sequence). The CDR3: CASSYSPSGRGETQYF. CDR3 DNA sequence: TGTGCCAGCAGTTACTCCCCTAGCGGGAGGGGGGAGACCCAGTACTTC.

This clonotype was seen a few times. This sequence joins TRBV27 and TRBJ2-1; a possible D gene is TRBD2 (7 bases). Germline V gene lookup returns CDR1 MNHEY and CDR2 SMNVEV (reference sequence). V lost 2 bases, J lost 0 bases, and 11 bases lay in between. This CDR3 is built from 16 residues. The CDR3 sequence is CASSLRAGASYNEQFF. The CDR3 DNA is TGTGCCAGCAGTTTAAGGGCGGGGGCCTCCTACAATGAGCAGTTCTTC.

Written as DNA, the CDR3 is TGTGCCAGCAGCCTAACGGGACAGGGGATCTACGAGCAGTACTTC. It specifies CASSLTGQGIYEQYF. The rearrangement links TRBV7-2 to TRBJ2-7, with TRBD1 matching over 10 bases. CDR1 is SGHTA and CDR2 is FQGNSA in the germline V gene. The CDR3 runs to 15 residues. V lost 5 bases to trimming and J lost 3 bases; unmatched junction nucleotides: 7.

The rearrangement links TRBV7-2 to TRBJ2-1, with 8 bases that match TRBD2. This CDR3 region has 13 residues. J gave up 6 bases and V 9 bases, and 7 bases lay outside the gene matches. The germline V gene encodes CDR1 SGHTA and CDR2 FQGNSA. The CDR3 region is CASRTSRANEQFF. CDR3 sequence (DNA): TGTGCCAGTCGGACTAGCCGGGCCAATGAGCAGTTCTTC. Variable domain in full (rest from reference TRBV7-2 and TRBJ2-1): GAGVSQSPSNKVTEKGKDVELRCDPISGHTALYWYRQSLGQGLEFLIYFQGNSAPDKSGLPSDRFSAERTGGSVSTLTIQRTQQEDSAVYLCASRTSRANEQFFGPGTRLTVL.

This clonotype was observed a handful of times. V gene TRBV28 combines with J gene TRBJ2-5; 15 bases align to TRBD2. The better agreement between TRBJ2-7 and the DNA end casts doubt on the J call. Germline V gene data show CDR1 as MDHEN and CDR2 as SYDVKM. This CDR3 spans 14 amino acids. In DNA form, the CDR3 reads TGTGCCAGCTTTGGGGGACTAGCGGGAGGCGAGCAGTACTTC. Translating gives CASFGGLAGGEQYF.

Of note for this clonotype: It may be a read error: a sequence one base away is much more abundant. The CDR3 sequence: CSTEGPADGYTF. CDR3 nucleotides: TGCAGCACGGAAGGGCCGGCGGATGGCTACACCTTC. The chain combines TRBV29-1 with TRBJ1-2; D remains unclear. Trimming stripped 8 bases from V and 6 bases from J, with 16 bases between. Looked up from germline, CDR1 is SQVTM and CDR2 is ANQGSEA. The CDR3 contains 12 residues.

The CDR3 region is CASTPNGANYGYTF. CDR3 DNA sequence: TGTGCCAGCACCCCGAACGGGGCCAACTATGGCTACACCTTC. This rearrangement joins TRBV25-1 to TRBJ1-2, with D perhaps TRBD1 (5 bases). Germline CDR1 MGHDK, CDR2 SYGVNS. Trimming took off 7 bases at V and 2 bases at J, with 14 bases between the two ends. This CDR3 is built from 14 residues.

This clonotype has more than one count but fewer than ten. The gene calls are TRBV4-3 and TRBJ1-2; unclear D gene. There are 14 residues in the CDR3. Germline V gene lookup returns CDR1 LGHNA and CDR2 YSLEER. Between the trimmed V and J ends, which lost 1 base and 10 bases, there was a span of 16 bases. CDR3 region: CASSQVKGGGFYTF. The CDR3 DNA reads TGCGCCAGCAGCCAAGTTAAGGGCGGCGGATTCTACACCTTC.

This clonotype was seen only a few times. The chain couples TRBV6-6 to TRBJ1-1; no definite D call. There are 12 residues in the CDR3. Germline-derived CDR1 and CDR2 are MNHNY and SVGAGI (reference sequence). V lost 2 bases, J lost 11 bases, and 12 bases lay in between. CDR3 in amino acids: CASSYGQAGAFF. CDR3 sequence (DNA): TGTGCCAGCAGTTACGGGCAGGCGGGGGCTTTCTTT.

The chain joins TRBV18 to TRBJ2-6; D gene unclear. Germline V lookup: CDR1 KGHSH, CDR2 LQKENI. The germline V and J ends were trimmed by 5 bases and 4 bases, with 15 bases remaining between them. CDR3 length: 16 amino acids. CDR3: CASSAQSPRGANVLTF. CDR3 nucleotide sequence: TGTGCCAGCTCAGCACAGTCTCCCAGGGGGGCCAACGTCCTGACTTTC.

The rearrangement links TRBV30 to TRBJ2-2, with 7 nucleotides matching TRBD2. Germline V gene sequence: CDR1 GTSNPN, CDR2 SVGIG (reference sequence). CDR3 length equals 16 residues. After removal of 4 bases from V and 0 bases from J, the junction contained 8 bases not matched to a gene. The CDR3 DNA is TGTGCCTGGACAAGCGGGACCAACGCGAACACCGGGGAGCTGTTTTTT. It codes for CAWTSGTNANTGELFF.

This clonotype occurred a few times. J is TRBJ2-3 and V is TRBV20-1, with D perhaps matching TRBD2 (6 bases). Germline V lookup: CDR1 DFQATT, CDR2 SNEGSKA (reference sequence). The CDR3 consists of 14 residues. Trimming pared 2 bases from V and 6 bases from J, leaving 15 bases between. The CDR3 reads CSARRGASADTQYF. CDR3 coding DNA: TGCAGTGCTAGACGCGGGGCCTCCGCGGATACGCAGTATTTT.

This clonotype appeared a few times. In DNA form, the CDR3 reads TGTGCCAGCATGAGGGGTTTGACAGATACGCAGTATTTT. Encoded protein: CASMRGLTDTQYF. The V call is TRBV6-5, the J call TRBJ2-3; D is perhaps TRBD1 or TRBD2 (5 bases each). The V gene lost 7 bases and the J gene lost 3 bases, with 11 bases spanning the gap. This CDR3 is 13 amino acids long. Germline V gives CDR1 MNHEY, CDR2 SVGAGI.

The gene calls are TRBV29-1 and TRBJ2-5, with 7 bases matching TRBD1. CDR3 length: 14 amino acids. V shed 6 bases, J shed 1 base, and the junction held 8 bases outside the gene matches. Germline V CDR1 and CDR2: SQVTM, ANQGSEA. The CDR3 region has the DNA TGCAGCGTGGATGCCGGGACAGTCCAAGAGACCCAGTACTTC. Translation gives CSVDAGTVQETQYF.

The chain recombines TRBV19 with TRBJ2-5; the match to TRBD1 covers 11 bases. The germline V gene encodes CDR1 LNHDA and CDR2 SQIVND (reference sequence). Germline trimming cut 1 base from V and 5 bases from J; bases unmatched to any gene: 3. The length of the CDR3 is 15 residues. The DNA of the CDR3 is TGTGCCAGTAGTATAGCCGGGACAGGGGGTGAGACCCAGTACTTC. Translated, it gives CASSIAGTGGETQYF.

This clonotype was found a few times. At one boundary the junction diverges from the germline segment, which might be a read error. The chain joins TRBV7-7 to TRBJ2-3, with D uncertain. The CDR3 consists of 15 residues. CDR1 is SSHAT, CDR2 FNYEAQ, per germline (reference sequence). The CDR3 bases are TGTGCTAGCAGCTTGTCCCCGCTGAGCACAGATACGCAGTATTTT. This gives the protein CASSLSPLSTDTQYF.

This clonotype showed up just once. This could be a read error, since a much larger clone is one nucleotide away. V and J are TRBV28 and TRBJ2-1, with D possibly matching TRBD2 (6 bases). CDR1 is MDHEN, CDR2 SYDVKM, per germline. CDR3 length: 12 amino acids. The V end was cut by 6 bases, the J end by 10 bases, with 13 bases between. CDR3 bases: TGTGCCAGCAGCCCGGACTACTACGAGCAGTTCTTC. The encoded protein is CASSPDYYEQFF.

The chain recombines TRBV4-3 with TRBJ1-5; D perhaps matches TRBD1 (5 bases). Germline CDR1 LGHNA, CDR2 YSLEER. The CDR3 is 16 amino acids. V lost 0 bases and J 5 bases, leaving 14 bases between the germline ends. CDR3 protein: CASSQEAGLEDQPQHF. The CDR3 bases are TGCGCCAGCAGCCAAGAGGCAGGGTTAGAGGATCAGCCCCAGCATTTT.

This clonotype was found a few times. The chain joins TRBV20-1 to TRBJ1-2, with TRBD1 as a possible D gene (6 bases). The ends were cut back, 4 bases at V and 6 bases at J, with 18 bases in the middle. Germline CDR1 reads DFQATT; CDR2 reads SNEGSKA (reference sequence). The CDR3 extends over 14 amino acids. The CDR3 DNA follows: TGCAGTGCTAAGACCGGGCAGGGGATCGATGGCTACACCTTC. This sequence encodes CSAKTGQGIDGYTF.

The rearrangement links TRBV6-5 to TRBJ1-2, with D unclear. Trimming shortened V by 5 bases and J by 5 bases, and 18 bases separated the two germline ends. Germline assignment: CDR1 MNHEY and CDR2 SVGAGI. This CDR3 comprises 15 residues. CDR3 coding DNA: TGTGCCAGCAGTCATACCCACAGAGGCGAGTATGGCTACACCTTC. As protein: CASSHTHRGEYGYTF.

This chain connects TRBV10-3 to TRBJ2-1; 13 bases align to TRBD2. With 6 bases clipped from V and 7 bases from J, the junction kept 6 bases outside the gene matches. Germline V gives CDR1 ENHRY, CDR2 SYGVKD. There are 15 residues in the CDR3. CDR3 sequence (DNA): TGTGCCATCAGAGGACTAGCGGGAGTAGGAAATGAGCAGTTCTTC. This sequence encodes CAIRGLAGVGNEQFF.

This clonotype was seen more than once but under ten times. V usage is TRBV20-1 and J usage is TRBJ2-1; D gene ambiguous. Germline lookup yields CDR1 DFQATT and CDR2 SNEGSKA (reference sequence). Between the trimmed V and J ends, which lost 5 bases and 6 bases, there was a span of 23 bases. The CDR3 consists of 16 residues. CDR3 in DNA: TGCAGTGCTCCGGACGGCCTGACGGCGGCACGCAATGAGCAGTTCTTC. Translated: CSAPDGLTAARNEQFF.

This clonotype was counted a few times. The chain carries TRBV7-9 and TRBJ2-3, with D perhaps TRBD2 (7 bases). Deletions cut 8 bases from V and 2 bases from J, with 20 bases between. The CDR3 consists of 16 residues. Germline V gene lookup returns CDR1 SEHNR and CDR2 FQNEAQ (reference sequence). CDR3 nucleotide sequence: TGTGCCAGCTCTCGGCGTGGGGGGGACAACACAGATACGCAGTATTTT. This codes for CASSRRGGDNTDTQYF.

This clonotype came up many times. The V gene is TRBV29-1, the J gene TRBJ2-5; 7 bases are a match to TRBD2. The CDR3 spans 14 residues. V lost 2 bases and J lost 5; bases outside the gene matches: 8. The germline CDR1 and CDR2 sequences are SQVTM and ANQGSEA. CDR3 DNA: TGCAGCGTTGAATCCGGCAGGGAGGGTGAGACCCAGTACTTC. This translates into CSVESGREGETQYF.

Here the CDR3 reads CSVVLVEQFF. The CDR3 DNA follows: TGCAGCGTGGTACTTGTAGAGCAGTTCTTC. The chain joins TRBV29-1 to TRBJ2-1, with D unclear. This CDR3 spans 10 amino acids. Trimming took off 6 bases at V and 10 bases at J, with 10 bases between the two ends. Germline assignment: CDR1 SQVTM and CDR2 ANQGSEA.

Regarding this clonotype: A much larger clone sits a single nucleotide away, making a read error possible. This chain links TRBV28 with TRBJ1-5, with TRBD1 identical over 7 bases. Germline assignment: CDR1 MDHEN and CDR2 SYDVKM. The CDR3 is 15 residues long. The V and J ends lost 10 bases and 2 bases, in that order; junction bases with no gene match: 11. CDR3 in amino acids: CANRQTGSGNQPQHF. The DNA of the CDR3 is TGTGCCAACAGACAGACAGGGTCGGGCAATCAGCCCCAGCATTTT.